The 17 T cell receptor beta chains reported below all come from one sample, sequenced in a study of cytomegalovirus exposure and HLA in healthy donors. Data came from immunoSEQ multiplex PCR; TCRdb stores just in-frame clones and leaves some out. The sample has 80,000 to 100,000 clones, around 90% seen once. Source material: PBMCs. These TCRs come from a man aged 30-40 years in good health and CMV-seronegative.

The chain is built from TRBV28 and TRBJ2-7; TRBD1 agrees at 10 bases. This CDR3 is 14 amino acids long. The germline CDR1 and CDR2 sequences are MDHEN and SYDVKM. The V gene end was trimmed by 7 bases and the J gene end by 1 base; junction bases not matched to a gene: 4. The CDR3 loop is CASTGQGGSYEQYF. The CDR3, as DNA: TGTGCCAGCACCGGACAGGGGGGATCCTACGAGCAGTACTTC. Based on the CDR3 plus reference TRBV28 and TRBJ2-7, the full variable domain is DVKVTQSSRYLVKRTGEKVFLECVQDMDHENMFWYRQDPGLGLRLIYFSYDVKMKEKGDIPEGYSVSREKKERFSLILESASTNQTSMYLCASTGQGGSYEQYFGPGTRLTVT.

The chain recombines TRBV7-6 with TRBJ2-3; 7 bases fit TRBD1. The CDR3 consists of 13 residues. The J segment lost 1 base and the V segment lost 5 bases, leaving 0 bases of the junction unmatched. Germline V CDR1 and CDR2: SGHVS, FNYEAQ. The CDR3, as DNA: TGTGCCAGCAGCCAGGGGGGCACAGATACGCAGTATTTT. Translated, it gives CASSQGGTDTQYF.

The gene calls are TRBV4-2 and TRBJ1-1; weak D call: TRBD1 (5 bases). V lost 0 bases and J lost 6, with 8 bases in between. The length of the CDR3 is 13 residues. CDR1 is LGHNA and CDR2 is YNFKEQ in the germline V gene. The chain's CDR3 is CASSQDPGAEAFF. In nucleotides, the CDR3 is TGTGCCAGCAGCCAAGATCCGGGGGCTGAAGCTTTCTTT.

A few counts support this clone. This chain links TRBV6-4 with TRBJ2-3, with 14 bases fitting TRBD2. The germline V gene encodes CDR1 MRHNA and CDR2 SNTAGT. The CDR3 extends over 16 amino acids. With 5 bases clipped from V and 3 bases from J, the junction kept 4 bases outside the gene matches. This CDR3 is CASSLGTSGGTDTQYF. The CDR3 coding sequence is TGTGCCAGCAGTCTCGGGACTAGCGGGGGAACAGATACGCAGTATTTT.

The V call is TRBV19, the J call TRBJ1-3, with a tentative D call TRBD1 (5 bases). The CDR3 loop spans 15 amino acids. The V and J ends lost 1 base and 2 bases respectively, with 9 bases between them. Germline CDR1 LNHDA, CDR2 SQIVND (reference sequence). CDR3 sequence reads: CASSIARQTGNTIYF. The CDR3 nucleotides read TGTGCCAGTAGTATAGCGAGACAGACTGGAAACACCATATATTTT.

The gene calls are TRBV11-1 and TRBJ1-1; D is unresolved. The CDR3 is made up of 15 amino acids. With 7 bases removed from V and 3 bases from J, the gap between germline ends came to 18 bases. The germline CDR1 and CDR2 sequences are SGHAT and FQDESV (reference sequence). The CDR3 loop reads CASTSHGQRDTEAFF. The DNA for the CDR3 is TGTGCCAGCACTTCCCATGGGCAGCGGGACACTGAAGCTTTCTTT.

The table lists this clone with a few counts. The chain uses TRBV5-6 and TRBJ1-3; D gene uncertain. The germline CDR1 and CDR2 sequences are SGHDT and YYEEEE. The V gene lost 4 bases and the J gene lost 4 bases, with 12 bases spanning the gap. The CDR3 contains 14 residues. CDR3 in amino acids: CASSLNEPGNTIYF. The DNA of the CDR3 is TGTGCCAGCAGCCTAAACGAACCGGGAAACACCATATATTTT.

This clone was seen once. The chain is built from TRBV6-1 and TRBJ1-3, with D hard to call. CDR3 length: 17 amino acids. Germline assignment: CDR1 MNHNS and CDR2 SASEGT. V lost 2 bases, J lost 0 bases, and 14 bases lay in between. The CDR3: CASSEKREEPSGNTIYF. DNA of the CDR3: TGTGCCAGCAGTGAAAAAAGGGAGGAACCCTCTGGAAACACCATATATTTT.

V usage is TRBV28 and J usage is TRBJ1-1; D unresolved. Trimming took 7 bases from V and 4 from J, leaving 10 bases between them. The CDR3 covers 12 residues. CDR1 and CDR2 from the germline V gene are MDHEN and SYDVKM. CDR3 nucleotide sequence: TGTGCCAGCAATCCGGGAAGCACTGAAGCTTTCTTT. The encoded protein is CASNPGSTEAFF.

V gene TRBV5-4 combines with J gene TRBJ1-3, with 10 bases fitting TRBD1. Trimming took 1 base from V and 6 from J; bases not matched to a gene: 4. CDR3 size: 15 residues. Germline V lookup: CDR1 SGHNT, CDR2 YYREEE (reference sequence). The CDR3 nucleotides read TGTGCCAGCAGCTTGTGGGGGACAGGGGAAAACACCATATATTTT. Amino acid sequence: CASSLWGTGENTIYF.

The rearrangement joins TRBV5-4 to TRBJ2-5; no firm D call. Germline V gene data show CDR1 as SGHNT and CDR2 as YYREEE (reference sequence). This CDR3 has 14 amino acids. The V gene lost 5 bases and the J gene lost 1 base, with 12 bases spanning the gap. CDR3 loop: CASSWPNTQETQYF. CDR3 DNA: TGTGCCAGCAGTTGGCCAAACACCCAAGAGACCCAGTACTTC.

The rearrangement uses TRBV7-9 and TRBJ1-2; TRBD1 is a possible D gene (5 bases). This CDR3 has 14 residues. V lost 4 bases and J lost 4, with 13 bases in between. CDR1 and CDR2 (germline): SEHNR, FQNEAQ (reference sequence). The CDR3 is CASSSESGIYGYTF. For the CDR3, the DNA is TGTGCCAGCAGCTCCGAGTCAGGGATCTATGGCTACACCTTC.

The V and J genes are TRBV6-5 and TRBJ2-1; 11 bases agree with TRBD2. Germline V gene data show CDR1 as MNHEY and CDR2 as SVGAGI. CDR3 length equals 15 residues. Germline trimming cut 6 bases from V and 7 bases from J; bases unmatched to any gene: 8. CDR3 nucleotide sequence: TGTGCCAGCAGCAATAGCGGGAGGGCTTCGAATGAGCAGTTCTTC. This translates into CASSNSGRASNEQFF.

J is TRBJ2-7 and V is TRBV9; D gene unclear. The germline CDR1 and CDR2 sequences are SGDLS and YYNGEE. This CDR3 region has 15 residues. Between the trimmed V and J ends, which lost 1 base and 5 bases, there was a span of 16 bases. CDR3 protein: CASSVSPLSFDEQYF. The CDR3 nucleotides are TGTGCCAGCAGCGTATCCCCCCTCAGTTTCGACGAGCAGTACTTC.

The chain combines TRBV4-1 with TRBJ2-5; D is unclear. Trimming took off 8 bases at V and 3 bases at J, with 22 bases between the two ends. The CDR3 sequence is 16 residues long. Germline CDR1 MGHRA, CDR2 YSYEKL. The DNA of the CDR3 is TGCGCCAGCCACCCAGCCGGGTCCTACCGGGAAGAGACCCAGTACTTC. Residues: CASHPAGSYREETQYF.

The rearrangement joins TRBV7-8 to TRBJ2-7, with 8 bases fitting TRBD2. The V gene end was trimmed by 6 bases and the J gene end by 4 bases; junction bases not matched to a gene: 5. The CDR3 consists of 13 residues. The V gene's germline CDR1 is SGHVS and CDR2 FQNEAQ. CDR3 sequence: CASSHGGGYEQYF. CDR3 in DNA: TGTGCCAGCAGTCACGGGGGGGGTTACGAGCAGTACTTC.

The rearrangement joins TRBV19 to TRBJ1-5, with a weak D call TRBD1 (5 bases). V lost 10 bases, J lost 2 bases, and 21 bases lay in between. This CDR3 is built from 16 residues. The V gene's germline CDR1 is LNHDA and CDR2 SQIVND (reference sequence). The CDR3: CATQKGRGEGNQPQHF. The CDR3, as DNA: TGTGCCACCCAGAAGGGGAGGGGCGAGGGCAATCAGCCCCAGCATTTT.